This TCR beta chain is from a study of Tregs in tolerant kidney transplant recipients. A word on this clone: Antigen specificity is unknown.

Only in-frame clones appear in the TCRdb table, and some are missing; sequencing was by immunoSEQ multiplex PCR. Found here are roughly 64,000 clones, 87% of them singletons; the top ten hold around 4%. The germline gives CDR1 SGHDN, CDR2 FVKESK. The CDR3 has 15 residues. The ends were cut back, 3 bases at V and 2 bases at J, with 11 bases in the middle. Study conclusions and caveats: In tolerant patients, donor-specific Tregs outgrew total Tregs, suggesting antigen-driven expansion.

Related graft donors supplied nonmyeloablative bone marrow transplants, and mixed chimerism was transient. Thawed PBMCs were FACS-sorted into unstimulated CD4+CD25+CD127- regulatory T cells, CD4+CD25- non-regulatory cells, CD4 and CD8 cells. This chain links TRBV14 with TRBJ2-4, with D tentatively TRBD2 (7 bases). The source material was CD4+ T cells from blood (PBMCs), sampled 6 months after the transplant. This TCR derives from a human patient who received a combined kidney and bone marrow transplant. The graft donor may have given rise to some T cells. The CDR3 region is CASSHTGGPKNIQYF. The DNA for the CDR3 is TGTGCCAGCAGCCATACCGGGGGGCCCAAAAACATTCAGTACTTC.